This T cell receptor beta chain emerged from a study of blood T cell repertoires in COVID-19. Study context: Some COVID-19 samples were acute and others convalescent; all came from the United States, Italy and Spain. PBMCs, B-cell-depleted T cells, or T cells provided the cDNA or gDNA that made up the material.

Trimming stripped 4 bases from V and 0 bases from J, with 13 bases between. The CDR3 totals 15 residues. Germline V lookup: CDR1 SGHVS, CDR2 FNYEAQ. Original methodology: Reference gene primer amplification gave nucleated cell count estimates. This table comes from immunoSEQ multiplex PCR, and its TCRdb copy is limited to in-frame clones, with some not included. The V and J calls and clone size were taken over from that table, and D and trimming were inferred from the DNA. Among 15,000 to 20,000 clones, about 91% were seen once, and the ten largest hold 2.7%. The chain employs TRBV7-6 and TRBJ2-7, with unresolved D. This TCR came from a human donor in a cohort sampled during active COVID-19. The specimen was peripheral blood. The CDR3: CASSSEAFSSYEQYF. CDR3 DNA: TGTGCCAGCAGCTCCGAAGCCTTTTCCTCCTACGAGCAGTACTTC.